A selection of T cell receptor beta chains follows, all from one sample in a study of molecular identifiers for immune sequencing clone quantification. TCRdb re-called the PCR reads through MiXCR, storing one row per CDR3 protein. The sample includes 400,000 to 600,000 distinct CDR3 sequences, around a fifth seen only once; the top ten take approximately 0.8%. Sequenced sample: naive CD8+ T cells from blood, with Jurkat cell RNA spiked in. The receptors shown here come from a human donor in good health. Some libraries in this study had Jurkat cell RNA spiked in. Each CDR3 is given with its conserved first and last residue. The D gene is left open where the match is weak. Where a row states a size, it is once, few, many or the class of an expanded clone; other rows omit it.

size	J	V	D	CDR3	DNA
few	TRBJ2-7	TRBV19	TRBD2	CASSIRLAGRYEQYF	TGTGCCAGTAGTATCAGACTAGCGGGAAGATACGAGCAGTACTTC
-	TRBJ2-5	TRBV30	TRBD1	CAWSFGTGMVETQYF	TGTGCCTGGAGTTTCGGGACAGGGATGGTGGAGACCCAGTACTTC
many	TRBJ2-7	TRBV20-1	-	CSAPGGGQTYEQYF	TGCAGTGCCCCCGGGGGGGGACAGACCTACGAGCAGTACTTC
many	TRBJ2-3	TRBV11-2	TRBD2	CASSSPSGGDTQYF	TGTGCCAGCAGCTCACCGAGCGGGGGAGATACGCAGTATTTT
-	TRBJ1-1	TRBV20-1	-	CSASGAWVGDTEAFF	TGCAGTGCTAGTGGCGCGTGGGTGGGCGACACTGAAGCTTTCTTT
-	TRBJ2-7	TRBV20-1	TRBD2	CSARDLGLGSEQYF	TGCAGTGCTAGAGATCTAGGACTAGGATCCGAGCAGTACTTC
few	TRBJ1-5	TRBV6-2/TRBV6-3	-	CASSYSAGLQPQHF	TGTGCCAGCAGTTACTCGGCAGGGCTTCAGCCCCAGCATTTT
few	TRBJ2-7	TRBV6-5	TRBD1	CASSPDRVDEQYF	TGTGCCAGCAGTCCGGACAGGGTGGACGAGCAGTACTTC
-	TRBJ2-7	TRBV20-1	TRBD1	CSAREPGQTSAYEQYF	TGCAGTGCTAGAGAGCCGGGACAGACCTCTGCCTACGAGCAGTACTTC
-	TRBJ2-7	TRBV30	-	CAWSRTVWPYEQYF	TGTGCCTGGAGTAGGACAGTCTGGCCCTACGAGCAGTACTTC
few	TRBJ2-5	TRBV27	TRBD2	CASSAPGLAGGPQETQYF	TGTGCCAGCAGTGCACCGGGACTAGCGGGAGGCCCCCAAGAGACCCAGTACTTC
many	TRBJ2-3	TRBV2	-	CASSENYGTTVGDTQYF	TGTGCCAGCAGTGAAAACTACGGGACGACCGTCGGAGATACGCAGTATTTT
-	TRBJ2-7	TRBV4-3	-	CASSQDLSYGQYF	TGCGCCAGCAGCCAAGATCTTTCGTACGGGCAGTACTTC
few	TRBJ2-1	TRBV6-5	TRBD2	CASRWLAGGYEQFF	TGTGCCAGCAGGTGGCTAGCGGGAGGCTATGAGCAGTTCTTC
many	TRBJ1-1	TRBV7-9	TRBD1	CASSYGQARWTEAFF	TGTGCCAGCAGCTACGGACAGGCCCGGTGGACTGAAGCTTTCTTT
-	TRBJ2-1	TRBV11-2	TRBD2	CASSPSWGLAGNNEQFF	TGTGCCAGCAGCCCGTCCTGGGGACTAGCGGGGAACAATGAGCAGTTCTTC
many	TRBJ1-1	TRBV12-3/TRBV12-4	-	CASSLSGDASEAFF	TGTGCCAGCAGTTTATCTGGGGATGCGTCTGAAGCTTTCTTT
-	TRBJ2-3	TRBV7-9	-	CASSLVGRGAGVPPDTQYF	TGTGCCAGCAGCTTAGTGGGTAGAGGAGCTGGAGTCCCCCCAGATACGCAGTATTTT
many	TRBJ2-7	TRBV18	TRBD1	CASSPRDSPYEQYF	TGTGCCAGCAGCCCGAGGGACAGCCCCTACGAGCAGTACTTC
many	TRBJ1-5	TRBV12-3/TRBV12-4	-	CASSWGRGQPQHF	TGTGCCAGCAGTTGGGGCAGGGGCCAGCCCCAGCATTTT
few	TRBJ2-2	TRBV4-2	-	CASSQIGQTGDTGELFF	TGTGCCAGCAGCCAAATTGGGCAAACAGGAGACACCGGGGAGCTGTTTTTT
few	TRBJ1-5	TRBV4-3	-	CASSQDSVRGGQPQHF	TGCGCCAGCAGCCAAGACAGCGTTCGAGGGGGTCAGCCCCAGCATTTT
-	TRBJ2-7	TRBV4-1	TRBD2	CASSQEPSGTSGSREQYF	TGCGCCAGCAGCCAAGAGCCCTCGGGGACTAGCGGGAGTCGGGAGCAGTACTTC
-	TRBJ2-7	TRBV29-1	TRBD1	CSVEDTGGGGEQYF	TGCAGCGTTGAGGATACAGGGGGCGGAGGCGAGCAGTACTTC
-	TRBJ2-7	TRBV11-2	TRBD2	CASGISGSLSHEQYF	TGTGCCAGCGGAATTAGCGGGAGTCTTTCTCACGAGCAGTACTTC
-	TRBJ2-6	TRBV6-5	TRBD1	CASSYLGTGLARTGANVLTF	TGTGCCAGCAGTTACTTAGGGACAGGATTAGCTAGAACTGGGGCCAACGTCCTGACTTTC
-	TRBJ2-5	TRBV12-3/TRBV12-4	TRBD2	CASSAGTSGGVQETQYF	TGTGCCAGCAGTGCCGGGACTAGCGGGGGGGTCCAAGAGACCCAGTACTTC
many	TRBJ2-2	TRBV3-1	-	CASSQGHTGELFF	TGTGCCAGCAGCCAGGGACACACCGGGGAGCTGTTTTTT
-	TRBJ2-3	TRBV30	TRBD1	CAWSGTGDTQCF	TGCGCCTGGTCGGGGACAGGGGATACGCAGTGTTTT
few	TRBJ2-5	TRBV25-1	TRBD1	CASSVGGRETQYF	TGTGCCAGCAGTGTAGGGGGCAGGGAGACCCAGTACTTC
many	TRBJ2-3	TRBV7-2	-	CASSLVPLGGAPADTQYF	TGTGCCAGCAGCTTAGTCCCCCTAGGGGGAGCGCCCGCAGATACGCAGTATTTT
-	TRBJ2-5	TRBV19	-	CASSGRSDPETQYF	TGTGCCAGTAGCGGACGTTCAGACCCAGAGACCCAGTACTTC
-	TRBJ1-5	TRBV19	-	CASSIGLGLGGNQPQHF	TGTGCCAGTAGTATTGGACTCGGTTTGGGGGGCAATCAGCCCCAGCATTTT
many	TRBJ1-5	TRBV19	TRBD1	CASTQRDRSNQPQHF	TGTGCCAGTACCCAACGGGACAGGAGCAATCAGCCCCAGCATTTT
many	TRBJ2-2	TRBV30	-	CAWSVMMNTGELFF	TGTGCCTGGAGTGTAATGATGAACACCGGGGAGCTGTTTTTT
-	TRBJ2-3	TRBV6-2/TRBV6-3	TRBD2	CASSYSAAGGPLDTQYF	TGTGCCAGCAGTTACTCAGCAGCGGGAGGGCCTTTAGATACGCAGTATTTT
few	TRBJ1-6	TRBV27	-	CASSFGGLSYNSPLHF	TGTGCCAGCAGTTTTGGGGGGCTCTCCTATAATTCACCCCTCCACTTT
-	TRBJ1-5	TRBV6-6	-	CASSSFEGSQPQHF	TGTGCCAGCAGTTCCTTCGAAGGGTCTCAGCCCCAGCATTTT
many	TRBJ1-1	TRBV4-3	-	CASSQARQERTEAFF	TGCGCCAGCAGCCAAGCTAGACAGGAACGGACTGAAGCTTTCTTT
few	TRBJ1-1	TRBV4-3	-	CASSQGRVNTEAFF	TGCGCCAGCAGCCAAGGTCGGGTGAACACTGAAGCTTTCTTT
-	TRBJ2-1	TRBV10-3	-	CAIRDSSYNEQFF	TGTGCCATCAGGGATAGCTCCTACAATGAGCAGTTCTTC
many	TRBJ2-4	TRBV4-3	-	CASSQDLGRANIQYF	TGCGCCAGCAGCCAAGATCTCGGACGGGCGAACATTCAGTACTTC
few	TRBJ1-5	TRBV5-6	-	CASSLTGLSGQPQHF	TGTGCCAGCAGCTTAACGGGGTTGTCCGGTCAGCCCCAGCATTTT
-	TRBJ2-7	TRBV14	-	CASSQVALEQYF	TGTGCCAGCAGCCAAGTGGCACTCGAGCAGTACTTC
few	TRBJ2-1	TRBV6-5	-	CASSYSEDNEQFF	TGTGCCAGCAGTTACTCGGAGGACAATGAGCAGTTCTTC
-	TRBJ1-1	TRBV30	-	CAWTDRPNTEAFF	TGTGCCTGGACCGACAGGCCCAACACTGAAGCTTTCTTT
-	TRBJ1-3	TRBV5-1	-	CASSRDGDSGNTIYF	TGCGCCAGCAGCCGGGACGGGGACTCTGGAAACACCATATATTTT
many	TRBJ2-5	TRBV25-1	-	CASSDWGGEETQYF	TGTGCCAGCAGTGACTGGGGAGGAGAAGAGACCCAGTACTTC
-	TRBJ2-3	TRBV20-1	-	CSARLYGLTDTQYF	TGCAGTGCTAGATTGTACGGGCTTACAGATACGCAGTATTTT
-	TRBJ2-7	TRBV7-9	TRBD1	CASSAPGTEYEQYF	TGTGCCAGCAGCGCACCGGGGACAGAATACGAGCAGTACTTC
-	TRBJ2-6	TRBV6-1	-	CASSEARLRAVSSGANVLTF	TGTGCCAGCAGTGAAGCCCGACTCCGTGCAGTAAGCTCTGGGGCCAACGTCCTGACTTTC